These 14 T cell receptor beta chains were sequenced from one sample in a study of blood T cells in healthy people across ages. PCR was performed a second time for about 7 to 11 cycles using a sample-barcoded 5' primer and a J-beta primer mix. MiXCR was run by TCRdb on the 5' RACE reads, yielding one entry per CDR3 protein. The sample has some 1.4 million distinct CDR3 sequences; roughly 40% are singletons. Source material: blood. These receptors all come from a woman aged 18-35 years in good health.

The rearrangement joins TRBV10-3 to TRBJ2-2, with 9 bases fitting TRBD1. There are 14 residues in the CDR3. Losses at the gene ends were 8 bases for V and 5 bases for J; bases not matched to a gene: 6. Germline V gene lookup returns CDR1 ENHRY and CDR2 SYGVKD. The CDR3 nucleotides are TGTGCCATCGGCGGGGACAGGGCAACCGGGGAGCTGTTTTTT. Translating gives CAIGGDRATGELFF.

The J gene is TRBJ1-5, the V gene TRBV20-1; 9 bases are a match to TRBD1. J gave up 5 bases and V 3 bases, and 8 bases lay outside the gene matches. Per germline, CDR1 DFQATT and CDR2 SNEGSKA (reference sequence). The CDR3 sequence is 15 residues long. The CDR3 here is CSARPTGGGHQPQHF. In DNA, the CDR3 is TGCAGTGCTAGGCCTACAGGGGGCGGGCATCAGCCCCAGCATTTT.

This chain uses TRBV20-1 with TRBJ1-1; perhaps TRBD1 as D (6 bases). Germline V CDR1 and CDR2: DFQATT, SNEGSKA (reference sequence). The CDR3 is made up of 12 amino acids. This CDR3 reads CSQIGGAGSAFF. In nucleotides, the CDR3 is TGCAGCCAAATAGGGGGGGCGGGGAGCGCTTTCTTT.

The chain couples TRBV5-5 to TRBJ2-1; TRBD2 agrees at 8 bases. Judging by the DNA end, TRBJ2-7 fits better; the J call may be wrong. There are 15 residues in the CDR3. Germline V gene lookup returns CDR1 SGHKS and CDR2 YYEKEE (reference sequence). The CDR3, as DNA: TGTGCCAGCAGCTTGGTTGGATTAGCGGGATCGGAGCAGTACTTC. It specifies CASSLVGLAGSEQYF.

This chain connects TRBV7-2 to TRBJ2-5; TRBD1 matches 7 bases. The J segment lost 2 bases and the V segment lost 2 bases, leaving 14 bases of the junction unmatched. In germline, CDR1 is SGHTA, CDR2 FQGNSA. The CDR3 extends over 18 amino acids. DNA of the CDR3: TGTGCCAGCAGCTTATCGGGACAGCCTAACATACCTCAAGAGACCCAGTACTTC. This codes for CASSLSGQPNIPQETQYF.

The CDR3 loop reads CASSLPTSGGASYEQYF. The CDR3 coding sequence is TGTGCCAGCAGCTTACCGACTAGCGGGGGGGCCTCCTACGAGCAGTACTTC. This chain joins TRBV7-8 and TRBJ2-7; 14 bases align to TRBD2. Germline V gene lookup returns CDR1 SGHVS and CDR2 FQNEAQ. Germline trimming cut 2 bases from V and 0 bases from J; bases unmatched to any gene: 3. The CDR3 is made up of 17 amino acids. Looking up the rest from reference TRBV7-8 and TRBJ2-7 gives the full variable domain: GAGVSQSPRYKVAKRGQDVALRCDPISGHVSLFWYQQALGQGPEFLTYFQNEAQLDKSGLPSDRFFAERPEGSVSTLKIQRTQQEDSAVYLCASSLPTSGGASYEQYFGPGTRLTVT.

CDR3 loop: CASSPGGGVNNEKLFF. The CDR3 nucleotides are TGTGCCAGCAGCCCGGGAGGGGGCGTCAATAATGAAAAACTGTTTTTT. The chain joins TRBV5-6 to TRBJ1-4; TRBD1 aligns across 7 bases. Looked up from germline, CDR1 is SGHDT and CDR2 is YYEEEE. The CDR3 is 16 residues long. J gave up 4 bases and V 4 bases, and 10 bases lay outside the gene matches.

The rearrangement uses TRBV2 and TRBJ2-5; TRBD2 matches 14 bases. This CDR3 has 17 residues. CDR1 is SNHLY, CDR2 FYNNEI, per germline. The junction had 7 bases not matched to a gene; V was cut back by 5 bases and J by 2 bases. The CDR3: CASSLGLAGGVQETQYF. The CDR3 bases are TGTGCCAGCAGTCTAGGACTAGCGGGGGGCGTTCAAGAGACCCAGTACTTC.

This clonotype was detected only a few times. The rearrangement uses TRBV5-1 and TRBJ2-7, with 9 positions matching TRBD1. The trim removed 3 bases at V and 6 bases at J, leaving 10 bases unmatched. CDR3 size: 15 residues. CDR1 and CDR2 (germline): SGHRS, YFSETQ. The CDR3, as DNA: TGCGCCAGCAGCTCCGGACAGGGGAGTATGTCCGAGCAGTACTTC. It codes for CASSSGQGSMSEQYF. Variable domain in full (rest from reference TRBV5-1 and TRBJ2-7): KAGVTQTPRYLIKTRGQQVTLSCSPISGHRSVSWYQQTPGQGLQFLFEYFSETQRNKGNFPGRFSGRQFSNSRSEMNVSTLELGDSALYLCASSSGQGSMSEQYFGPGTRLTVT.

J is TRBJ2-1 and V is TRBV5-1, with TRBD2 matching 10 bases. Germline CDR1 SGHRS, CDR2 YFSETQ. The V and J ends lost 2 bases and 4 bases, in that order; junction bases with no gene match: 9. This CDR3 is 17 amino acids long. The CDR3 bases are TGCGCCAGCAGCTTTTCAGCGGGGGGGCCATTGTACAATGAGCAGTTCTTC. Protein: CASSFSAGGPLYNEQFF.

A note on this clonotype: This may come from a read error, since a much larger clone is one base off. The chain uses TRBV12-3 or TRBV12-4 and TRBJ2-7; D is undetermined. This CDR3 spans 14 amino acids. CDR3 loop: CASGPGSSYNEQYF. CDR3 sequence (DNA): TGTGCTTCCGGCCCGGGCAGCTCCTACAATGAGCAGTACTTC.

The chain employs TRBV20-1 and TRBJ2-5, with D possibly TRBD1 on 5 matching bases. The CDR3 has 16 amino acids. Trimming took 6 bases from V and 0 from J, leaving 20 bases between them. Germline V gene sequence: CDR1 DFQATT, CDR2 SNEGSKA (reference sequence). CDR3 sequence: CSATGGRGAYQETQYF. In DNA form, the CDR3 reads TGCAGTGCAACGGGTGGTAGGGGCGCGTACCAAGAGACCCAGTACTTC.

This clonotype was picked up a small number of times. The V and J genes are TRBV27 and TRBJ1-5, with 7 nucleotides matching TRBD1. CDR3 length equals 14 residues. Germline-derived CDR1 and CDR2 are MNHEY and SMNVEV (reference sequence). V lost 4 bases to trimming and J lost 4 bases; unmatched junction nucleotides: 4. The CDR3 bases are TGTGCCAGCAGTTGGACAGGATTTAATCAGCCCCAGCATTTT. As protein: CASSWTGFNQPQHF.

This clonotype has a handful of counts. The V and J genes are TRBV7-9 and TRBJ2-5, with 11 bases aligning to TRBD2. Per germline, CDR1 SEHNR and CDR2 FQNEAQ (reference sequence). The CDR3 totals 16 residues. V was clipped by 0 bases and J by 2 bases; unmatched bases: 2. The CDR3 is CASSLAGLAEQETQYF. The CDR3 region has the DNA TGTGCCAGCAGCTTAGCGGGACTAGCGGAACAAGAGACCCAGTACTTC.